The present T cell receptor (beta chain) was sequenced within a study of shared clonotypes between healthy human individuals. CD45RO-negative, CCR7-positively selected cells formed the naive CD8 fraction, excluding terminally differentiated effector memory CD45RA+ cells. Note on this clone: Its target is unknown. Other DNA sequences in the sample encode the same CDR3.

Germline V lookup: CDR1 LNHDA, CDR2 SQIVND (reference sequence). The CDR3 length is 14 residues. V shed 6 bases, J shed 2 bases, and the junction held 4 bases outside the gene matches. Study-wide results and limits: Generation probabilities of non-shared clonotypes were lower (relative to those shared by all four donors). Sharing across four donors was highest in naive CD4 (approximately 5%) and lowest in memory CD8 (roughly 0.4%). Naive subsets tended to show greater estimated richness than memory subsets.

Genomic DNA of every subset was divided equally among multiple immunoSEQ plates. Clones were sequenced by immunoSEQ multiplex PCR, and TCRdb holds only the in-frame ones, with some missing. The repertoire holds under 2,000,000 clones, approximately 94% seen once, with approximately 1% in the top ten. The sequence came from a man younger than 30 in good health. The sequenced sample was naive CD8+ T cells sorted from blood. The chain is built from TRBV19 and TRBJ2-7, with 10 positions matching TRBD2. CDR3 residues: CASSAGTSAYEQYF. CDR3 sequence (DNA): TGTGCCAGTAGCGCCGGGACTAGCGCCTACGAGCAGTACTTC.